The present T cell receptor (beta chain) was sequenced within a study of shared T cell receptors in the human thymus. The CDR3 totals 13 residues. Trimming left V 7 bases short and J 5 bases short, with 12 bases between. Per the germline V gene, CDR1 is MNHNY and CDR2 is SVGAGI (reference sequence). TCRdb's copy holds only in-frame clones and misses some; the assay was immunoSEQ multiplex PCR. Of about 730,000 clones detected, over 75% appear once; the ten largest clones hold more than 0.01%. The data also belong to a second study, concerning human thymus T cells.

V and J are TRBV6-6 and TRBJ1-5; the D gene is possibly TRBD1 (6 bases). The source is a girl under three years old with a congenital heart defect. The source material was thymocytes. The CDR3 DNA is TGTGCCAGCACTACAGGGTTCGATCAGCCCCAGCATTTT. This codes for CASTTGFDQPQHF.